This entry features one TCR beta chain sequence. Its cognate antigen has yet to be identified. No per-base quality is available; no much larger clone lies one base away. Between the V and J ends, shortened by 2 bases and 2 bases respectively, the junction contains 20 bases. Via the germline V gene, CDR1 is SGHRS and CDR2 YFSETQ. From cysteine to phenylalanine, the CDR3 is 17 amino acids long. The retained sequence is limited to the CDR3, 51 bases, with the frame set at the first base. The source of the sample is a study of shared clonotypes between healthy human individuals (dated by TCRdb to the early 2020s). With respect to the entire study: A few men and a couple of women, aged 18 to 49 years, made up the cohort. For each donor, CD4 naive and CD4 memory were each given three plates, CD8 naive was given two plates, and CD8 memory was given one plate. The study deeply sequenced blood TCR repertoires of five healthy adults to estimate repertoire size and the extent of clonotype sharing between individuals. To increase sequencing depth and limit assay-specific biases, TCR repertoire library preparation and sequencing were carried out by different laboratories using diverse techniques. Between about 0.85 and 9.5 billion PBMCs per donor were obtained by leukapheresis.

TCR CDR3 regions were amplified from genomic DNA by multiplex PCR using the deep immunoSEQ assay. Extracted genomic DNA from each cell subset was spread evenly across all wells of several immunoSEQ 96-well plates, with each plate serving as a replicate. For sorted subsets, approximately 200 ng of genomic DNA, equivalent to 25,000 to 30,000 T cell genomes, went into each replicate PCR. Purified libraries were quantified with a Qubit 3.0 fluorometer, sized on a Bioanalyzer 2100, and re-quantified with the KAPA Library Quantification kit. A separate single-read 150-cycle Illumina NextSeq 550 flow cell was used to sequence each immunoSEQ 96-well plate. Processing in the source paper ran as follows. Because the immunoSEQ output held only junctional sequences and lacked quality scores, the filtering could not match the filtering applied to full-length reads. Sequences were annotated with PyIR, a Python wrapper for IgBLAST v1.9, using IMGT germline references to assign V/J genes and CDR3. Any read was removed if the V/J assignment was weak (E-value above 1e-6), the CDR3 was missing, or the read contained stop codons, out-of-frame junctions, or ambiguous translated residues. V3J clonotypes were defined by identical inferred V gene, J gene, and CDR3 amino acid sequence. Percentage overlap between repertoires was calculated by dividing the number of shared unique clonotypes by the size of the smaller repertoire. Richness of each repertoire was evaluated using RTK rarefaction, the Chao1 estimator, and Recon v2.1 estimates of unobserved clonotypes. Generation probabilities for all TCRbeta clonotypes obtained by the gDNA method from several donors were computed using OLGA. As stored in TCRdb, this immuneACCESS dataset retains in-frame rearrangements with V and J assigned. A fraction of the clones does not appear; measured against another copy, unresolved V genes explain less than half of the discrepancy, and the remainder lacks a known reason. D and trimming were read from the DNA, whereas the V and J calls and clone size are those reported in that table. The sample table lists about 2.3 million clones, more than 80% of them with a count of one. The top ten clonotypes cover 0.35% to 0.5% of the sample.

The study at large found these results: Roughly 5% of naive CD4, roughly 3.5% of naive CD8, approximately 2% of memory CD4, and 0.35% to 0.5% of memory CD8 clonotypes were shared across four donors. Clonotypes shared by all four sorted-subset donors showed higher generation probabilities than non-shared clonotypes. Based on pairwise subsampling, the degree of clonotype sharing among donors was expected to be affected by sequencing depth. Sampling was limited to blood, and TCR repertoires in tissue likely differ from TCR repertoires in blood. Larger estimated clonotype richness was generally found for naive subsets than for memory subsets. Even with the large sequencing depth, rarefaction of the sorted-subset datasets indicated that sequencing was incomplete. Because the study included only a small number of donors, the genetic and exposure-history diversity represented was limited.

Donors were healthy HIV-negative adults with no recently reported acute infections or vaccinations. Every donor was a Caucasian adult residing in Nashville, Tennessee, USA. Magnetic negative selection was used to enrich CD4+ T cells, after which naive cells were positively selected on CD45RA and the negative fraction became the memory subset. Blood was obtained by leukapheresis, after which PBMCs were separated by Ficoll-Histopaque density gradient centrifugation and cryopreserved in liquid nitrogen vapor phase. Purity and quantity of every magnetically sorted T cell population were checked by analytical flow cytometry. Genomic DNA was isolated from every sorted fraction and measured by UV absorbance on a Nanodrop 2000c.

The clonotype was recovered from a man aged 18 to 29 in good health. Some clones in this sample may be carry-over from other donors' samples. Sequenced input: naive CD4+ T cells from PBMCs. The cell subset or site label corresponds to: CD45RA+ positively selected. The rearranged chain carries TRBV5-1 and TRBJ2-7; the D gene assignment is perhaps TRBD1 or TRBD2, with each matching 5 bases. The sequenced DNA is TGCGCCAGCAGCTTCCCTGGCTTATCGGGGCGAACCTACGAGCAGTACTTC. It specifies CASSFPGLSGRTYEQYF.